This is a list of T cell receptor beta chains from one sample in a study of human T cells and chemical hapten exposure. Using its own MiXCR run on the RACE reads, TCRdb lists one record per CDR3 protein. Of about 190,000 distinct CDR3 sequences in the sample, about 25% are singletons; the top ten hold about 2.5%. The input for sequencing was whole blood, taken in connection with sensitization to the hapten diphenylcyclopropenone (DPC). The receptor source for this set is a woman aged 40 to 50 with alopecia areata. Some clones in this sample may be carry-over from other donors' samples. The CDR3 runs from the conserved cysteine through the conserved F or W. A D gene is named only where the DNA matches it firmly. Not every row has a clone size; where given, it reads once, few, many or a size class.

CDR3 DNA	CDR3 protein	clone size	V gene	D gene	J gene	CDR3 length
TGTGCCAGCAGCCAAGTTTCACTAGCGGAAACCTACGAGCAGTACTTC	CASSQVSLAETYEQYF	NA	TRBV4-2	TRBD2	TRBJ2-7	16
TGTGCCAGCAGCGTAGGGGGTAGCCTTAATGAGCAGTTCTTC	CASSVGGSLNEQFF	few	TRBV9	NA	TRBJ2-1	14
TGTGCCAGCAGTACCGGGTGGGGCGGGAGGTCGTACAATGAGCAGTTCTTC	CASSTGWGGRSYNEQFF	few	TRBV27	TRBD2	TRBJ2-1	17
TGTGCCAGCAGTTCCCAGCGGGAGTGGGCAGATACGCAGTATTTT	CASSSQREWADTQYF	NA	TRBV28	TRBD2	TRBJ2-3	15
TGCAGCGTTGAATGGGGGACAGTTCCCTACGAGCAGTACTTC	CSVEWGTVPYEQYF	many	TRBV29-1	TRBD1	TRBJ2-7	14
TGCAGTGCTGGGGGACAGAGAGAGACCCAGTACTTC	CSAGGQRETQYF	many	TRBV20-1	TRBD1	TRBJ2-5	12
TGTGCCAGCGCTCCGGGACAGGGCGGCGAGCAGTACTTC	CASAPGQGGEQYF	few	TRBV28	TRBD1	TRBJ2-7	13
TGTGCCAGCAGCTTCAATTCCGGGACTACAGATACGCAGTATTTT	CASSFNSGTTDTQYF	NA	TRBV7-2	NA	TRBJ2-3	15
TGTGCCAGCAGTTCCCCCGGGATCAATCAGCCCCAGCATTTT	CASSSPGINQPQHF	NA	TRBV27	NA	TRBJ1-5	14
TGCGCCAGCAGCCCGCGCACCTATAGCAATCAGCCCCAGCATTTT	CASSPRTYSNQPQHF	few	TRBV4-1	NA	TRBJ1-5	15
TGTGCCAGCAGCTCACAACAAGAGACCCAGTACTTC	CASSSQQETQYF	few	TRBV7-2	NA	TRBJ2-5	12
TGTGCCAGCAGCATCGGGACTAGCGGGAGTATCTGGGACTACGAGCAGTACTTC	CASSIGTSGSIWDYEQYF	NA	TRBV5-6	TRBD2	TRBJ2-7	18
TGTGCCAGCAGTTCCGCCGGACAGGGTTCGAACACCGGGGAGCTGTTTTTT	CASSSAGQGSNTGELFF	few	TRBV28	TRBD1	TRBJ2-2	17
TGTGCCAGCAGCGTAGCTGCGGGGGGGGATCAGCCCCAGCATTTT	CASSVAAGGDQPQHF	NA	TRBV9	NA	TRBJ1-5	15
TGTGCCATCAGTGAGACCGGGACAGGCACAGATACGCAGTATTTT	CAISETGTGTDTQYF	few	TRBV10-3	TRBD1	TRBJ2-3	15
TGTGCCAGCAGCCCTACCGGCAGCGGGCAGTTCTTC	CASSPTGSGQFF	NA	TRBV7-9	NA	TRBJ2-1	12
TGCGCCAGCAGTTTGACTAGCGACCCCTACAATGAGCAGTTCTTC	CASSLTSDPYNEQFF	few	TRBV5-1	TRBD2	TRBJ2-1	15
TGCAGCGTTGAGGAGACAGGGATGACCTACGAGCAGTACTTC	CSVEETGMTYEQYF	many	TRBV29-1	TRBD1	TRBJ2-7	14
TGTGCCACCAGTGATTCGATCTCCGGGACAGGCCGCACAGATACGCAGTATTTT	CATSDSISGTGRTDTQYF	NA	TRBV24-1	TRBD1	TRBJ2-3	18
TGCAGTGCTAGAGATGTCTCGGTTCAAGAGACCCAGTACTTC	CSARDVSVQETQYF	NA	TRBV20-1	NA	TRBJ2-5	14
TGTGCCATCAGTGGGGGCACAGATACGCAGTATTTT	CAISGGTDTQYF	few	TRBV10-3	NA	TRBJ2-3	12
TGCAGCGTTGAACCACCGGGGAGGGGCAGCTATGGCTACACCTTC	CSVEPPGRGSYGYTF	many	TRBV29-1	NA	TRBJ1-2	15
TGTGCCACCAGTGATGGACGGCAATATACGCAGTATTTT	CATSDGRQYTQYF	few	TRBV24-1	NA	TRBJ2-3	13
TGTGCCAGCAGTTCCAGGACAGGCGGGATGGATCAGCCCCAGCATTTT	CASSSRTGGMDQPQHF	NA	TRBV28	TRBD1	TRBJ1-5	16
TGTGCCAGCAGTCTATCGTCGGGGACAGGGGTAGGCTACACCTTC	CASSLSSGTGVGYTF	many	TRBV27	TRBD1	TRBJ1-2	15
TGTGCCAGCACTTCCCTTCTCTACGAGCAGTACTTC	CASTSLLYEQYF	many	TRBV28	NA	TRBJ2-7	12
TGTGCCAGCAGCCAAGCCGACACCCGCTACGAGCAGTACTTC	CASSQADTRYEQYF	few	TRBV4-2	NA	TRBJ2-7	14
TGTGCCAGCAGTTACTCGGCCGGGCTAGGCTACACCTTC	CASSYSAGLGYTF	NA	TRBV6-5	NA	TRBJ1-2	13
TGTGCCAGCAGCCCCAGGGGGGGCTACTACAATGAGCAGTTCTTC	CASSPRGGYYNEQFF	few	TRBV7-2	NA	TRBJ2-1	15
TGCGCCAGCAGCCCGACAGGGGTTCCCTACGAGCAGTACTTC	CASSPTGVPYEQYF	NA	TRBV5-1	TRBD1	TRBJ2-7	14
TGTGCCACCAGTCGGACAGGGGAGACAGATACGCAGTATTTT	CATSRTGETDTQYF	many	TRBV24-1	TRBD1	TRBJ2-3	14
TGCAGTGCTAAAGAACAGGACTGGGATGAAAAACTGTTTTTT	CSAKEQDWDEKLFF	NA	TRBV20-1	NA	TRBJ1-4	14
TGTGCCATCAGTCAAACTAGCGGGGAGTACGAGCAGTACTTC	CAISQTSGEYEQYF	few	TRBV10-3	TRBD2	TRBJ2-7	14
TGTGCCAGCAGCTTAGAGTGGCCCACTGAAGCTTTCTTT	CASSLEWPTEAFF	few	TRBV7-9	NA	TRBJ1-1	13
TGTGCCAGCAGCTTAGGTCCCGATCAGCCCCAGCATTTT	CASSLGPDQPQHF	few	TRBV11-3	NA	TRBJ1-5	13
TGTGCCAGCAGAGCCCGACAGGGTTCGTATTCACCCCTCCACTTT	CASRARQGSYSPLHF	few	TRBV27	TRBD1	TRBJ1-6	15
TGTGCCAGCAGTCATGGGACAGGGGGCCACGAGCAGTACTTC	CASSHGTGGHEQYF	NA	TRBV12-3/TRBV12-4	TRBD1	TRBJ2-7	14
TGTGCCAGCAGCTTAGGACAGGGCCAGCCCCAGCATTTT	CASSLGQGQPQHF	few	TRBV7-2	TRBD1	TRBJ1-5	13
TGTGCCAGCAGCACCCGACTGGAGGGCTATGGCTACACCTTC	CASSTRLEGYGYTF	few	TRBV3-1	NA	TRBJ1-2	14
TGTGCCATCAGCGGCGGGGTAAACACCGGGGAGCTGTTTTTT	CAISGGVNTGELFF	few	TRBV10-3	NA	TRBJ2-2	14
TGTGCCAGCAGCTTACGCAGGGACGTGCTCAACACTGAAGCTTTCTTT	CASSLRRDVLNTEAFF	few	TRBV7-2	NA	TRBJ1-1	16
TGTGCCAGCAGCTCGGGACAGGAACAAGAGACCCAGTACTTC	CASSSGQEQETQYF	few	TRBV5-5	TRBD1	TRBJ2-5	14
TGCAGCGTTGCGAACGCCGGGACAGCATCTAGCACAGATACGCAGTATTTT	CSVANAGTASSTDTQYF	few	TRBV29-1	TRBD1	TRBJ2-3	17
TGCAGCGTTGAAGATAAACACAGCTCCTACGAGCAGTACTTC	CSVEDKHSSYEQYF	few	TRBV29-1	NA	TRBJ2-7	14
TGCAGTGCTAGAGGGTCCCAGGGGAAGTCAGCCTACGAGCAGTACTTC	CSARGSQGKSAYEQYF	few	TRBV20-1	NA	TRBJ2-7	16